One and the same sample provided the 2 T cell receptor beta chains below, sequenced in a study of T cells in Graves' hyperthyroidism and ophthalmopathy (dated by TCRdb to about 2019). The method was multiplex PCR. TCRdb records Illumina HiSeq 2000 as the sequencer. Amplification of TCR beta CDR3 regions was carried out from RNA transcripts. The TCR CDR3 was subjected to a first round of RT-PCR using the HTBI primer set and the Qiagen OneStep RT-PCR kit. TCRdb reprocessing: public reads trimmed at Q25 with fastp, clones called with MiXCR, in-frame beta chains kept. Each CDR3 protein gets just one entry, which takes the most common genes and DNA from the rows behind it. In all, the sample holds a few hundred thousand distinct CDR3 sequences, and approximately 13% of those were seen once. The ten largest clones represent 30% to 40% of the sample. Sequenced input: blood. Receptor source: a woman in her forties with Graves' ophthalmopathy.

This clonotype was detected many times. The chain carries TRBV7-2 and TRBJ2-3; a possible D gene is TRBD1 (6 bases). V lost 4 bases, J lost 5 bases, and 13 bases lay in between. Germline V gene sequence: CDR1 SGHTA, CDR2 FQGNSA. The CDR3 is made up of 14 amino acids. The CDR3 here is CASSYRIRGDTQYF. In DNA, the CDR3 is TGTGCCAGCAGCTACCGGATCAGGGGAGATACGCAGTATTTT.

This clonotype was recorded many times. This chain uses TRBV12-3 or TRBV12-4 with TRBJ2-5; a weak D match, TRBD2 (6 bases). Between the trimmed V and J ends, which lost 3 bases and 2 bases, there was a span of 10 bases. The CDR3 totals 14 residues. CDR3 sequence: CASSFGGAQETQYF. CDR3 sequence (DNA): TGTGCCAGCAGTTTCGGCGGGGCACAAGAGACCCAGTACTTC.